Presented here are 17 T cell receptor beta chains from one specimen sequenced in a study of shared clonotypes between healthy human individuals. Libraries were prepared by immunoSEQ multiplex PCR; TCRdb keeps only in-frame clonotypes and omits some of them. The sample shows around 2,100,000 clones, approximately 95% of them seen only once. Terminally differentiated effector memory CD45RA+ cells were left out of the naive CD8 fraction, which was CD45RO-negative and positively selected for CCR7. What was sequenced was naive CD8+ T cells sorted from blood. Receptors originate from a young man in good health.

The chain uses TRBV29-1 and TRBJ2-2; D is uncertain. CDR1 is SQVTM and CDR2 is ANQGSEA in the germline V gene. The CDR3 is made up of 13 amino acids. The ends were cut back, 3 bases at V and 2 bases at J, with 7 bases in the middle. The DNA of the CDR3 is TGCAGCGTTGACGGTCCAAACACCGGGGAGCTGTTTTTT. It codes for CSVDGPNTGELFF.

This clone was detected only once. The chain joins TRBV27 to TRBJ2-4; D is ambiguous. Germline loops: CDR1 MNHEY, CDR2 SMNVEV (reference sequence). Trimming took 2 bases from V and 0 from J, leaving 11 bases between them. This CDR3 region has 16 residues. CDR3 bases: TGTGCCAGCAGTTTACACGGCGTGATAGCCAAAAACATTCAGTACTTC. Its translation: CASSLHGVIAKNIQYF.

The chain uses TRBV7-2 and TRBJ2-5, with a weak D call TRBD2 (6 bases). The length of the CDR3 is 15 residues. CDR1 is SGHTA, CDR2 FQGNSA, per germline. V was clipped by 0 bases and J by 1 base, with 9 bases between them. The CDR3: CASSLAGGSQETQYF. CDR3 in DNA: TGTGCCAGCAGCTTAGCGGGAGGCTCCCAAGAGACCCAGTACTTC.

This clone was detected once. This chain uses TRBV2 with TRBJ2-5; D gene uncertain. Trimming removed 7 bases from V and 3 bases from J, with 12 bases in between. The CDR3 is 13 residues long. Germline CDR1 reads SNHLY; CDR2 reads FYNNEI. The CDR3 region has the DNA TGTGCCAGCAAAGATGGTAGTGAAGAGACCCAGTACTTC. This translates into CASKDGSEETQYF.

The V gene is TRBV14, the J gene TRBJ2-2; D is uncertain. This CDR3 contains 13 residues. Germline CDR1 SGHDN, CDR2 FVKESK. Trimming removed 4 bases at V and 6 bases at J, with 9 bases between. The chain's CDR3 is CASSLGLPGELFF. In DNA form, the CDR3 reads TGTGCCAGCAGCCTCGGCCTCCCCGGGGAGCTGTTTTTT.

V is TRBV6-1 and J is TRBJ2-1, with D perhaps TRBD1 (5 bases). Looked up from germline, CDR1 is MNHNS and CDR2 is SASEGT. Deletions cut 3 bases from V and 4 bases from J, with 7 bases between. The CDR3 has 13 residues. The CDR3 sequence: CASSEGPYNEQFF. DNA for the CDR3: TGTGCCAGCAGTGAGGGGCCATACAATGAGCAGTTCTTC.

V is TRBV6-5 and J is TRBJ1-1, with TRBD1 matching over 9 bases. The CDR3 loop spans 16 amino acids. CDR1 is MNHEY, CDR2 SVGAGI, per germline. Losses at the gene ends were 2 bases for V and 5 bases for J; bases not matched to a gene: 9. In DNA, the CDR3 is TGTGCCAGCAGTTACGGGACAGGGTCAGCCGCTACTGAAGCTTTCTTT. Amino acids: CASSYGTGSAATEAFF.

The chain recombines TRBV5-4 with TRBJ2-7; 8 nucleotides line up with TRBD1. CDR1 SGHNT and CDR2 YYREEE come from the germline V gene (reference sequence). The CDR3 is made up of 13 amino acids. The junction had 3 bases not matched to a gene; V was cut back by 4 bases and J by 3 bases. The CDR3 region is CASSRTGNYEQYF. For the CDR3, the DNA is TGTGCCAGCAGCCGGACAGGGAACTACGAGCAGTACTTC.

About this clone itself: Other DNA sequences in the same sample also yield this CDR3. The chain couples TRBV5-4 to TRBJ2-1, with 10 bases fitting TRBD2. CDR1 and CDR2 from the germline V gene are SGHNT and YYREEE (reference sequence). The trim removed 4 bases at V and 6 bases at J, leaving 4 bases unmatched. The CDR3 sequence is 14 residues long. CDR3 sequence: CASSLAGVGNEQFF. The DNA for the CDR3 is TGTGCCAGCAGCCTAGCGGGGGTCGGCAATGAGCAGTTCTTC.

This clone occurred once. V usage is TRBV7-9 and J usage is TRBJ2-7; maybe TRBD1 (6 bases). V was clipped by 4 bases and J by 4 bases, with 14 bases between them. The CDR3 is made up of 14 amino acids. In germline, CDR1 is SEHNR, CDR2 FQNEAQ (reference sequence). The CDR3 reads CASSSRRQAYEQYF. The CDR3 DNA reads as TGTGCCAGCAGCTCTCGTAGACAGGCATACGAGCAGTACTTC.

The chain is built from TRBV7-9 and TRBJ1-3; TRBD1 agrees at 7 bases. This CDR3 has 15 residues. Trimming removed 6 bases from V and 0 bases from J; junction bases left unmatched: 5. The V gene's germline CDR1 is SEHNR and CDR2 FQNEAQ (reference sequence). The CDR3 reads CASSRDSYSGNTIYF. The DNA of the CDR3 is TGTGCCAGCAGTCGGGACAGCTACTCTGGAAACACCATATATTTT.

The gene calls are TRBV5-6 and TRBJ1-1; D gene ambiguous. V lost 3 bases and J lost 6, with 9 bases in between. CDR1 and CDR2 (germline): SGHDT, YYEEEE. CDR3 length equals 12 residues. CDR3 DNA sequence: TGTGCCAGCAGCTCGGGGATCTCTGAAGCTTTCTTT. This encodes CASSSGISEAFF.

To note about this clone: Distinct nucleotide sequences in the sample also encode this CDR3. CDR3 sequence (DNA): TGTGCCAGCAGCTTAGAGCTACATGAGACCCAGTACTTC. Translated, it gives CASSLELHETQYF. V gene TRBV11-2 combines with J gene TRBJ2-5; D ambiguous. V was shortened by 0 bases and J by 5 bases, with 7 bases between the two germline ends. The CDR3 consists of 13 residues. Germline values: CDR1 SGHAT, CDR2 FQNNGV. The entire variable domain, with the rest obtained from reference TRBV11-2 and TRBJ2-5, is as follows: EAGVAQSPRYKIIEKRQSVAFWCNPISGHATLYWYQQILGQGPKLLIQFQNNGVVDDSQLPKDRFSAERLKGVDSTLKIQPAKLEDSAVYLCASSLELHETQYFGPGTRLLVL.

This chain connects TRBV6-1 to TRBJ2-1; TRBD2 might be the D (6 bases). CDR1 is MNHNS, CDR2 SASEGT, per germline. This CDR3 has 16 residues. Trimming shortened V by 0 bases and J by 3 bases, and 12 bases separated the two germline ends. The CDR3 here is CASSEAGAEGYNEQFF. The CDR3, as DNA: TGTGCCAGCAGTGAAGCCGGAGCGGAGGGCTACAATGAGCAGTTCTTC.

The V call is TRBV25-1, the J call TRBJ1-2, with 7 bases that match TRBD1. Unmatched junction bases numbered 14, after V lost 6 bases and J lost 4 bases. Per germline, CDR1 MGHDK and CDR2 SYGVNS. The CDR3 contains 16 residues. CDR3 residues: CASSPGQHSRFYGYTF. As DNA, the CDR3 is TGTGCCAGCAGCCCGGGACAGCATTCCCGTTTCTATGGCTACACCTTC.

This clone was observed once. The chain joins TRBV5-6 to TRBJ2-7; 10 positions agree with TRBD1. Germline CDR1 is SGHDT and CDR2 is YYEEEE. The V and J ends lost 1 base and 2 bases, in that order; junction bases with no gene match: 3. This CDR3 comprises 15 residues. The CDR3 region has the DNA TGTGCCAGCAGCTTGCGGACAGGGGGGCCCTACGAGCAGTACTTC. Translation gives CASSLRTGGPYEQYF. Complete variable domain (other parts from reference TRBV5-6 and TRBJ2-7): DAGVTQSPTHLIKTRGQQVTLRCSPKSGHDTVSWYQQALGQGPQFIFQYYEEEERQRGNFPDRFSGHQFPNYSSELNVNALLLGDSALYLCASSLRTGGPYEQYFGPGTRLTVT.

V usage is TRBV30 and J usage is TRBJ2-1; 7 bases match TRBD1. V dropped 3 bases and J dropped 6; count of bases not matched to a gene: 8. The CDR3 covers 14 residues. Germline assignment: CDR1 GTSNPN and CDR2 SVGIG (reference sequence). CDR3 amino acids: CAWRVRGSGNEQFF. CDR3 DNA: TGTGCCTGGAGAGTCAGGGGGAGTGGCAATGAGCAGTTCTTC.